Listed here is a single T cell receptor (beta chain). The repertoire was sequenced with immunoSEQ multiplex PCR; TCRdb's copy has only in-frame clones and lacks some. Of approximately 200,000 clones listed, about 79% are singletons. Germline V gives CDR1 SEHNR, CDR2 FQNEAQ (reference sequence). The CDR3 loop spans 16 amino acids. V lost 1 base and J lost 7; bases outside the gene matches: 3. The sample originates from a study of blood T cell repertoires in COVID-19. Study-level background: Acute-phase and convalescent COVID-19 samples originated in the United States, Italy and Spain.

Material for sequencing was PBMCs or T cells enriched from blood (not recorded which). This chain connects TRBV7-9 to TRBJ1-6; 11 positions agree with TRBD1. The receptor's source is a woman in her thirties or forties with acute COVID-19. The CDR3 reads CASSLVGDRGNSPLHF. DNA for the CDR3: TGTGCCAGCAGCTTAGTCGGGGACAGGGGGAATTCACCCCTCCACTTT. The whole variable domain, filled in from reference TRBV7-9 and TRBJ1-6, reads DTGVSQNPRHKITKRGQNVTFRCDPISEHNRLYWYRQTLGQGPEFLTYFQNEAQLEKSRLLSDRFSAERPKGSFSTLEIQRTEQGDSAMYLCASSLVGDRGNSPLHFGNGTRLTVT.